This T cell receptor (beta chain) was retrieved from a study of vaccination effects on CD4 cells after COVID-19. Across the study: Samples were taken post-vaccine, and their median timing was 72 days after the second dose. PBMC were cultured at about 2 million per well with around 10 IU/ml IL-2 and around 9.4 ug/ml peptides. Study-level results: Late after vaccination, infection- and vaccine-induced clones showed marked clonal contraction.

About this clone: Its antigen is not known.

TCRdb keeps only in-frame clones here, not all; method: immunoSEQ multiplex PCR. The data contain some 60,000 clones, just under 80% of them seen just once; the ten biggest clones take up 3.5% to 5%. Around day 10 of culture, CD4+ T cells were separated out. Subjects were given two BNT162b2 or mRNA-1273 vaccine doses. The CDR3 has 14 residues. Germline CDR1 is GTSNPN and CDR2 is SVGIG (reference sequence). Between the trimmed V and J ends, which lost 2 bases and 7 bases, there was a span of 15 bases. This chain links TRBV30 with TRBJ1-5, with D tentatively TRBD1 (6 bases). The sequencing here drew on CD4+ T cells from PBMCs cultured without peptide, taken after COVID-19 vaccination. The clonotype comes from a human donor who received a COVID-19 vaccine. CDR3 protein: CAWSSTGTQQPQHF. CDR3 nucleotides: TGTGCCTGGAGTTCTACAGGGACTCAGCAGCCCCAGCATTTT.